The TCR beta chain under discussion was sequenced for a study of tumor and adjacent non-tumor tissue in lung cancer. No cell sorting was done before RNA was extracted from the tissue. TCRbeta libraries were built with three rounds of nested PCR, modified from ARM-PCR. TCRdb re-called the multiplex PCR reads with MiXCR, one entry per CDR3 protein. The sample records under 150,000 distinct CDR3 sequences, approximately 70% being singletons. With regard to this clonotype: Its antigen is undetermined. An end of the junction does not agree with germline; a read error may underlie this.

Study results and caveats: Tumor repertoires had a smaller top 100 clone share than normal lung.

This CDR3 is 15 amino acids long. From germline, CDR1 is MNHNS and CDR2 SASEGT. Sequenced material: lung tumor tissue. V is TRBV6-1 and J is TRBJ2-3, with D tentatively TRBD2 (7 bases). The receptor's source is a man aged 55 to 70 with small cell lung cancer. Written as DNA, the CDR3 is TGTGACAGCAGCGAGGGGGGGTATAGCACAGATATGCAATATTTT. Its translation: CDSSEGGYSTDMQYF.